These 18 T cell receptor beta chains came from one sample sequenced in a study of cytomegalovirus exposure and HLA in healthy donors. Repertoires were generated with immunoSEQ multiplex PCR, while TCRdb's copy carries only in-frame clones and drops some. The sample consists of some 250,000 clones, more than 75% of them appearing once. Sequenced: PBMCs. These TCRs come from a young woman in good health and CMV-seropositive.

This clone has more than one count but fewer than ten. This chain joins TRBV7-8 and TRBJ2-4; TRBD2 agrees at 7 bases. V was clipped by 5 bases and J by 1 base; unmatched bases: 11. This CDR3 is built from 17 residues. Germline lookup yields CDR1 SGHVS and CDR2 FQNEAQ. In nucleotides, the CDR3 is TGTGCCAGCAGCACTCCCGGAGCGGGACTCGCCAAAAACATTCAGTACTTC. It is translated as CASSTPGAGLAKNIQYF. Based on the CDR3 plus reference TRBV7-8 and TRBJ2-4, the full variable domain is GAGVSQSPRYKVAKRGQDVALRCDPISGHVSLFWYQQALGQGPEFLTYFQNEAQLDKSGLPSDRFFAERPEGSVSTLKIQRTQQEDSAVYLCASSTPGAGLAKNIQYFGAGTRLSVL.

The CDR3 sequence is CASSLGTGFGYTF. DNA for the CDR3: TGTGCCAGCAGCTTAGGGACAGGGTTTGGCTACACCTTC. The rearrangement joins TRBV7-9 to TRBJ1-2; TRBD1 aligns across 8 bases. From germline, CDR1 is SEHNR and CDR2 FQNEAQ (reference sequence). J was trimmed by 7 bases and V by 1 base; bases with no gene match: 2. The CDR3 runs to 13 residues.

This chain uses TRBV13 with TRBJ2-3; 15 positions agree with TRBD2. Germline assignment: CDR1 PRHDT and CDR2 FYEKMQ (reference sequence). This CDR3 contains 19 residues. V gave up 0 bases and J gave up 4 bases; unmatched junction bases: 8. The CDR3 here is CASSLGFEGLAGGADTQYF. CDR3 bases: TGTGCCAGCAGCTTAGGCTTTGAAGGACTAGCGGGAGGGGCAGATACGCAGTATTTT. Based on the CDR3 plus reference TRBV13 and TRBJ2-3, the full variable domain is AAGVIQSPRHLIKEKRETATLKCYPIPRHDTVYWYQQGPGQDPQFLISFYEKMQSDKGSIPDRFSAQQFSDYHSELNMSSLELGDSALYFCASSLGFEGLAGGADTQYFGPGTRLTVL.

The chain links TRBV18 to TRBJ1-4; 7 bases are shared with TRBD1. The germline V gene encodes CDR1 KGHSH and CDR2 LQKENI. There are 16 residues in the CDR3. Trimming cost V 2 bases and J 4 bases; bases outside gene matches: 7. The CDR3 DNA is TGTGCCAGCTCACCAATAGACAGGGTGCTTAATGAAAAACTGTTTTTT. This gives the protein CASSPIDRVLNEKLFF. The whole variable domain, filled in from reference TRBV18 and TRBJ1-4, reads NAGVMQNPRHLVRRRGQEARLRCSPMKGHSHVYWYRQLPEEGLKFMVYLQKENIIDESGMPKERFSAEFPKEGPSILRIQQVVRGDSAAYFCASSPIDRVLNEKLFFGSGTQLSVL.

The V call is TRBV2, the J call TRBJ2-3; unclear D gene. The CDR3 totals 14 residues. Germline CDR1 SNHLY, CDR2 FYNNEI. V lost 8 bases to trimming and J lost 4 bases, with 16 bases between them. CDR3: CASGPQNPPDTQYF. The CDR3, as DNA: TGTGCCAGCGGGCCCCAAAACCCCCCAGATACGCAGTATTTT.

The chain combines TRBV5-1 with TRBJ1-2; D is perhaps TRBD1 (6 bases). CDR1 SGHRS and CDR2 YFSETQ come from the germline V gene. The CDR3 loop spans 14 amino acids. V was clipped by 0 bases and J by 4 bases, with 10 bases between them. CDR3 DNA: TGCGCCAGCAGCTTGGGGACAGAATCCTATGGCTACACCTTC. It encodes CASSLGTESYGYTF.

The gene calls are TRBV25-1 and TRBJ1-2, with D unclear. CDR1 MGHDK and CDR2 SYGVNS come from the germline V gene. V shed 8 bases and J shed 1 base, with 11 bases lying between them. The CDR3 contains 13 residues. CDR3 DNA: TGTGCCAGCCTTGGGCCCGGTAACTATGGCTACACCTTC. Its protein is CASLGPGNYGYTF.

J is TRBJ2-7 and V is TRBV19; D not certain. CDR1 and CDR2 from the germline V gene are LNHDA and SQIVND (reference sequence). V was clipped by 1 base and J by 2 bases, with 6 bases between them. The CDR3 sequence is 13 residues long. CDR3 region: CASSIGLAYEQYF. The CDR3 DNA is TGTGCCAGTAGTATAGGACTTGCCTACGAGCAGTACTTC.

The V and J genes are TRBV11-2 and TRBJ2-1; 10 nucleotides match TRBD2. The V and J ends lost 3 bases and 6 bases, in that order; junction bases with no gene match: 14. The CDR3 extends over 18 amino acids. CDR1 and CDR2 (germline): SGHAT, FQNNGV. The CDR3 DNA sequence: TGTGCCAGCAGCTTCGGTCTAGCGGGAGTCGGTTTCGTCAATGAGCAGTTCTTC. Protein product: CASSFGLAGVGFVNEQFF.

Only a few counts were recorded for this clone. CDR3 loop: CASSASGSYEQYF. The CDR3 nucleotides are TGTGCCAGCAGCGCCTCGGGGTCCTACGAGCAGTACTTC. This chain links TRBV9 with TRBJ2-7; tentative D call: TRBD2 (5 bases). The V gene's germline CDR1 is SGDLS and CDR2 YYNGEE. CDR3 length equals 13 residues. V was shortened by 3 bases and J by 1 base, with 8 bases between the two germline ends.

V is TRBV15 and J is TRBJ1-1; tentative D call: TRBD1 (6 bases). The germline V gene has CDR1 LNHNV and CDR2 YYDKDF (reference sequence). The CDR3 contains 14 residues. V lost 0 bases to trimming and J lost 5 bases, with 10 bases between them. The CDR3 DNA is TGTGCCACCAGCAGAGAATTACAGGGAACTGAAGCTTTCTTT. Encoded protein: CATSRELQGTEAFF.

The rearrangement joins TRBV5-1 to TRBJ2-5; D may be TRBD2 (6 bases). V was trimmed by 6 bases and J by 0 bases, leaving 18 bases between them. Germline V gene lookup returns CDR1 SGHRS and CDR2 YFSETQ. CDR3 length: 16 residues. In DNA, the CDR3 is TGCGCCAGCACTGGGACTCCCGATCAGTACCAAGAGACCCAGTACTTC. Its translation is CASTGTPDQYQETQYF.

Written as DNA, the CDR3 is TGTGCCAGTAGCCGGGGACTCTACGAGCAGTACTTC. It is translated as CASSRGLYEQYF. The V gene is TRBV19, the J gene TRBJ2-7; D is possibly TRBD2 (6 bases). The CDR3 extends over 12 amino acids. Germline CDR1 LNHDA, CDR2 SQIVND (reference sequence). V was trimmed by 6 bases and J by 3 bases, leaving 9 bases between them.

This clone was counted a single time. The CDR3 is CASRSGDMNTEAFF. Here the CDR3 DNA reads TGTGCCAGCAGATCGGGAGACATGAACACTGAAGCTTTCTTT. The V gene is TRBV6-1, the J gene TRBJ1-1, with no clear D. CDR1 and CDR2 from the germline V gene are MNHNS and SASEGT. This CDR3 has 14 residues. Trimming left V 6 bases short and J 0 bases short, with 11 bases between.

The chain is built from TRBV7-9 and TRBJ2-7; a weak D match, TRBD1 (7 bases). V lost 0 bases to trimming and J lost 7 bases, with 13 bases between them. The CDR3 runs 14 residues. Germline CDR1 SEHNR, CDR2 FQNEAQ (reference sequence). The CDR3 DNA reads TGTGCCAGCAGCTTAGCGCAGGGGGGTTTGGAGCAGTACTTC. This translates into CASSLAQGGLEQYF.

This sequence joins TRBV11-2 and TRBJ2-3; D possibly corresponds to TRBD2 (7 bases). Germline V gives CDR1 SGHAT, CDR2 FQNNGV. This CDR3 has 15 residues. Trimming shortened V by 1 base and J by 4 bases, and 12 bases separated the two germline ends. The CDR3 nucleotides are TGTGCCAGCAGCTTAGGGGCCGGGGGGCCAGATACGCAGTATTTT. This sequence encodes CASSLGAGGPDTQYF.

This rearrangement joins TRBV15 to TRBJ1-2, with 7 bases identical to TRBD1. J lost 4 bases, V lost 2 bases, and 1 base had no gene match. Per the germline V gene, CDR1 is LNHNV and CDR2 is YYDKDF (reference sequence). CDR3 length: 13 amino acids. DNA for the CDR3: TGTGCCACCAGCAGAACAGGGGCCTATGGCTACACCTTC. Translating it yields CATSRTGAYGYTF.

The V and J genes are TRBV27 and TRBJ2-3; TRBD2 agrees at 7 bases. CDR1 MNHEY and CDR2 SMNVEV come from the germline V gene (reference sequence). The junction had 7 bases not matched to a gene; V was cut back by 1 base and J by 3 bases. CDR3 length: 16 amino acids. CDR3 residues: CASSLWGRALTDTQYF. Written as DNA, the CDR3 is TGTGCCAGCAGTTTATGGGGGAGGGCCCTTACAGATACGCAGTATTTT.